The 9 T cell receptor beta chains listed next were all sequenced from one sample in a study of human T cells and chemical hapten exposure. The time point denotes: patch test 3, about 24 weeks after DPC sensitization. The sample's treatment: therapeutic diphenylcyclopropenone sensitization with weekly scalp DPC. TCRdb called the RACE reads again in MiXCR, with one record for every CDR3 protein. The data show tens of thousands of distinct CDR3 sequences, with over 10% seen just once and roughly 5.7% held by the top ten. Sample: whole blood, taken in connection with sensitization to the hapten diphenylcyclopropenone (DPC). These receptors originate from a woman between 50 and 59 years old with alopecia areata. Some clones in this sample may be carry-over from other donors' samples.

This clonotype was seen ten or more times. The chain has TRBV11-2 and TRBJ2-7, with 12 bases fitting TRBD2. The CDR3 has 15 amino acids. CDR1 SGHAT and CDR2 FQNNGV come from the germline V gene. Trimming removed 6 bases from V and 1 base from J; junction bases left unmatched: 4. The CDR3 nucleotides are TGTGCCAGCAGTATTGGACTAGCGGGATCCTACGAGCAGTACTTC. Its translation: CASSIGLAGSYEQYF.

The rearrangement uses TRBV2 and TRBJ2-7, with D unresolved. The germline V gene has CDR1 SNHLY and CDR2 FYNNEI. The CDR3 is 13 residues long. V gave up 6 bases and J gave up 0 bases, with 9 bases separating them. The CDR3 loop is CASRRPSSYEQYF. The CDR3 nucleotides are TGTGCCAGCAGGCGGCCCAGCTCCTACGAGCAGTACTTC.

This clonotype was seen repeatedly, ten times or more. At one end, the junction sequence differs from germline, possibly due to a read error. The chain joins TRBV5-1 to TRBJ2-1; 7 nucleotides agree with TRBD2. The CDR3 contains 14 residues. Germline CDR1 and CDR2: SGHRS and YFSETQ. The CDR3 DNA follows: TGCGCCAGCAGCTTGGGCGGGAGTAACGATCTTCTGGTCTTC. Amino acid sequence: CASSLGGSNDLLVF.

This clonotype was observed many times. This chain uses TRBV20-1 with TRBJ1-1; D call uncertain. V was shortened by 1 base and J by 6 bases, with 6 bases between the two germline ends. Per germline, CDR1 DFQATT and CDR2 SNEGSKA (reference sequence). The CDR3 consists of 11 residues. DNA for the CDR3: TGCAGTGCTAGAGGGCTGGCTGAAGCTTTCTTT. This encodes CSARGLAEAFF.

The sample holds many counts of this clonotype. The chain employs TRBV19 and TRBJ1-2; D may be TRBD1 (5 bases). CDR3 length: 14 residues. The ends were cut back, 5 bases at V and 7 bases at J, with 17 bases in the middle. The germline gives CDR1 LNHDA, CDR2 SQIVND (reference sequence). The CDR3 loop is CASSPLTTRGGYTF. DNA of the CDR3: TGTGCCAGTAGTCCCCTCACCACGAGGGGTGGCTACACCTTC.

This clonotype came up many times. The chain uses TRBV11-2 and TRBJ2-7, with D perhaps matching TRBD1 (6 bases). CDR1 SGHAT and CDR2 FQNNGV come from the germline V gene. Trimming took 3 bases from V and 0 from J, leaving 12 bases between them. CDR3 size: 15 residues. CDR3 loop: CASSFRGGSSYEQYF. The CDR3 DNA reads TGTGCCAGCAGCTTCAGGGGTGGAAGCTCCTACGAGCAGTACTTC.

This chain links TRBV6-2 or TRBV6-3 with TRBJ1-1; D possibly corresponds to TRBD1 (5 bases). V was pared by 4 bases and J by 2 bases, with 20 bases between. The CDR3 contains 17 residues. Germline CDR1 MNHEY, CDR2 SVGEGT. The CDR3, as DNA: TGTGCCAGCAGTTGGGCGTTTTCTGGGGCAGAAAACACTGAAGCTTTCTTT. This translates into CASSWAFSGAENTEAFF.

This clonotype has at least ten counts. The V call is TRBV29-1, the J call TRBJ2-1; 8 bases match TRBD1. The CDR3 loop spans 13 amino acids. The J segment lost 7 bases and the V segment lost 1 base, leaving 3 bases of the junction unmatched. The germline gives CDR1 SQVTM, CDR2 ANQGSEA. The CDR3 nucleotides read TGCAGCGTTGAAGTCACAGGGGGGAATGAGCAGTTCTTC. Protein sequence: CSVEVTGGNEQFF.

The DNA for the CDR3 is TGTGCCGGAATTATAGACTACAATGAGCAGTTCTTC. Translating gives CAGIIDYNEQFF. The V call is TRBV2, the J call TRBJ2-1; D is ambiguous. In germline, CDR1 is SNHLY, CDR2 FYNNEI. The CDR3 runs 12 residues. V lost 11 bases to trimming and J lost 3 bases, with 11 bases between them.